The 14 T cell receptor beta chains listed next were all sequenced from one sample in a study of shared clonotypes between healthy human individuals. Profiled with immunoSEQ multiplex PCR; TCRdb holds only in-frame clones, not every one. In the table there are roughly 1 million clones, around 82% of which are singletons. Sequencing used memory CD4+ T cells from PBMCs. Subset noted: CD45RA-negative fraction. The receptors were gathered from a man aged 18 to 30 in good health. Some clones in this sample may be carry-over from other donors' samples.

The V and J genes are TRBV18 and TRBJ2-7; D is perhaps TRBD2 (6 bases). Germline V gene lookup returns CDR1 KGHSH and CDR2 LQKENI. The CDR3 extends over 15 amino acids. The V end was cut by 6 bases, the J end by 0 bases, with 15 bases between. The chain's CDR3 is CASSPSSALSYEQYF. In DNA form, the CDR3 reads TGTGCCAGCTCGCCTTCTAGCGCGCTCTCCTACGAGCAGTACTTC.

The rearrangement uses TRBV13 and TRBJ2-7; TRBD1 matches at 7 bases. From germline, CDR1 is PRHDT and CDR2 FYEKMQ (reference sequence). The CDR3 is 14 amino acids. V lost 4 bases, J lost 3 bases, and 6 bases stayed unmatched. CDR3 DNA sequence: TGTGCCAGCAGCTCCGGACAGGCTAGCTACGAGCAGTACTTC. Translated: CASSSGQASYEQYF.

The rearrangement links TRBV6-1 to TRBJ2-7; no definite D call. This CDR3 contains 14 residues. Germline values: CDR1 MNHNS, CDR2 SASEGT. Trimming left V 2 bases short and J 6 bases short, with 14 bases between. In nucleotides, the CDR3 is TGTGCCAGCAGTGAAAACCCTAGGGCCACCGAGCAGTACTTC. This gives the protein CASSENPRATEQYF.

The chain uses TRBV28 and TRBJ2-7; a weak D match, TRBD2 (5 bases). Germline V gene lookup returns CDR1 MDHEN and CDR2 SYDVKM. The CDR3 loop spans 15 amino acids. Trimming left V 2 bases short and J 8 bases short, with 19 bases between. The CDR3, as DNA: TGTGCCAGCAGTTTAATGGGCTCGAGCGGCACGAAGCAGTACTTC. It encodes CASSLMGSSGTKQYF.

CDR3 DNA sequence: TGTGCCAGCAGGGGGGGTGAAGCCAAAAACATTCAGTACTTC. Its translation is CASRGGEAKNIQYF. V usage is TRBV6-1 and J usage is TRBJ2-4; D is possibly TRBD2 (6 bases). The germline CDR1 and CDR2 sequences are MNHNS and SASEGT. This CDR3 spans 14 amino acids. Trimming shortened V by 6 bases and J by 0 bases, and 9 bases separated the two germline ends.

This clone was observed a few times. This may stem from a read error, because a much larger clone lies one nucleotide away. The sample holds other DNA sequences that translate to the same CDR3. The genes are TRBV5-1 and TRBJ2-3; TRBD1 matches 9 bases. Germline CDR1 reads SGHRS; CDR2 reads YFSETQ. V lost 4 bases, J lost 1 base, and 1 base stayed unmatched. The CDR3 has 14 residues. DNA of the CDR3: TGCGCCAGCAGCCGGGACAGGGGCACAGATACGCAGTATTTT. It translates to CASSRDRGTDTQYF. Looking up the rest from reference TRBV5-1 and TRBJ2-3 gives the full variable domain: KAGVTQTPRYLIKTRGQQVTLSCSPISGHRSVSWYQQTPGQGLQFLFEYFSETQRNKGNFPGRFSGRQFSNSRSEMNVSTLELGDSALYLCASSRDRGTDTQYFGPGTRLTVL.

With regard to this clone: Relative to the germline gene, one junction end is altered; a read error may explain this. The chain joins TRBV7-8 to TRBJ2-3; D remains ambiguous. Germline values: CDR1 SGHVS, CDR2 FQNEAQ. The CDR3 runs 14 residues. The DNA of the CDR3 is TGTGCCAGCAGCTTAGGTAGTAGCACATATACGCAGTATTTT. It is translated as CASSLGSSTYTQYF.

This chain joins TRBV5-4 and TRBJ1-1, with a weak D call TRBD1 (5 bases). The length of the CDR3 is 13 residues. CDR1 and CDR2 (germline): SGHNT, YYREEE (reference sequence). The V and J ends lost 5 bases and 4 bases respectively, with 12 bases between them. This CDR3 reads CASSFRDSTEAFF. In nucleotides, the CDR3 is TGTGCCAGCAGTTTCCGGGACTCCACTGAAGCTTTCTTT.

The CDR3: CASSLVVGFTYEQYF. The CDR3 nucleotides are TGTGCCAGCAGCTTAGTAGTGGGGTTCACCTACGAGCAGTACTTC. The chain couples TRBV7-2 to TRBJ2-7; no firm D call. The CDR3 runs to 15 residues. The germline V gene has CDR1 SGHTA and CDR2 FQGNSA. Trimming removed 1 base at V and 2 bases at J, with 12 bases between.

The J gene is TRBJ2-7, the V gene TRBV15; the D call may be TRBD1 or TRBD2 (5 bases each). V lost 8 bases, J lost 2 bases, and 19 bases lay in between. The germline V gene has CDR1 LNHNV and CDR2 YYDKDF (reference sequence). The CDR3 covers 15 residues. CDR3 sequence reads: CATRERLGETYEQYF. The CDR3 coding sequence is TGTGCCACCCGGGAACGTTTGGGGGAAACCTACGAGCAGTACTTC.

The V gene is TRBV19, the J gene TRBJ1-2; D gene ambiguous. The CDR3 spans 15 residues. The V end lost 5 bases, the J end lost 8 bases, and 21 bases lay between the germline ends. The germline gives CDR1 LNHDA, CDR2 SQIVND (reference sequence). In nucleotides, the CDR3 is TGTGCCAGTAGTGCCACCTGGAGTTATCCGGCGGGCTACACCTTC. Translating gives CASSATWSYPAGYTF.

This clone has just a few counts. At the DNA level, this CDR3 is encoded by other sequences in the same sample as well. The chain's CDR3 is CAWSVGSGNTIYF. CDR3 nucleotides: TGTGCCTGGAGTGTTGGTTCTGGAAACACCATATATTTT. The V call is TRBV30, the J call TRBJ1-3; no clear D gene. The CDR3 spans 13 residues. Germline CDR1 reads GTSNPN; CDR2 reads SVGIG (reference sequence). Trimming took off 0 bases at V and 1 base at J, with 4 bases between the two ends.

The chain links TRBV7-8 to TRBJ1-5, with 9 bases lining up with TRBD1. V shed 3 bases and J 7 bases; nucleotides not matched to a gene: 13. Germline V lookup: CDR1 SGHVS, CDR2 FQNEAQ. The CDR3 consists of 17 residues. CDR3 nucleotides: TGTGCCAGCAGCTTGATCAGACCGGGACAGGGTAACCAGCCCCAGCATTTT. Translated, it gives CASSLIRPGQGNQPQHF.

To note about this clone: This specimen includes other DNA sequences encoding the same CDR3. The CDR3 nucleotides are TGTGCCAGCAGCGTAGAGGGAAGCACAGATACGCAGTATTTT. As protein: CASSVEGSTDTQYF. The chain joins TRBV9 to TRBJ2-3; D is ambiguous. Trimming took off 0 bases at V and 0 bases at J, with 5 bases between the two ends. The length of the CDR3 is 14 residues. Germline CDR1 reads SGDLS; CDR2 reads YYNGEE.